This T cell receptor beta chain came from a study of T cells after yellow fever vaccination. Making TCR cDNA involved 5'RACE template switching, which added UMIs and a universal primer site. TCRdb re-analysed the 5' RACE reads in MiXCR, keeping a single row per CDR3 protein. The data show approximately 510,000 distinct CDR3 sequences, roughly a fifth seen once. A word on this clonotype: The antigen remains unidentified. This sequence may be a read error, since a much larger clone differs from it by one base.

V lost 5 bases and J 0 bases, leaving 14 bases between the germline ends. In germline, CDR1 is SQVTM, CDR2 ANQGSEA. This CDR3 has 14 residues. Study observations and caveats: The study re-detected most primary-vaccination clones after the booster (approximately 96% CD4, 85% to 90% CD8). A small share of clonotypes appeared in both CD4 and CD8 compartments.

Sequenced here: PBMCs, sampled approximately 22 days after the first yellow fever vaccination. This receptor was taken from a man aged 18 to 29 who received the YFV17D yellow fever vaccine. The J gene is TRBJ2-7, the V gene TRBV29-1, with a tentative D call TRBD2 (6 bases). In nucleotides, the CDR3 is TGCAGCGTTTGGAACGGGGGTCACTCCTACGAGCAGTACTTC. This translates into CSVWNGGHSYEQYF.